This T cell receptor beta chain was sequenced in a study of cytomegalovirus exposure and HLA in healthy donors. Looking at the study overall: About 180 million T cells yielded some 120 million unique TCR beta sequences in earlier analysis. The early release's HLA-typed donors yielded 80 million to 95 million unique TCRs.

Study-wide results and limits: Association of 17,000 or so TCR beta sequences with HLA alleles was found at 0.05 false discovery rate in a later analysis. Sequences of the TCR beta chain were said to predict the HLA-A and HLA-B alleles of most subjects accurately.

60 Vbeta and 13 Jbeta primers were used in PCR. This table comes from immunoSEQ multiplex PCR, and its TCRdb copy is limited to in-frame clones, with some not included. Its table lists some 30,000 clones. In the case of this clone: Its target is not known.

The CDR3 covers 18 residues. J gave up 1 base and V 0 bases, and 8 bases lay outside the gene matches. Germline CDR1 SGDLS, CDR2 YYNGEE. The rearrangement uses TRBV9 and TRBJ2-1; 9 bases are a match to TRBD2. Sample: PBMCs. The receptor was derived from a woman in her forties in good health and CMV-seropositive. The CDR3 sequence: CASSVGSGTSWSYNEQFF. The CDR3 nucleotides read TGTGCCAGCAGCGTAGGATCTGGGACTAGCTGGTCCTACAATGAGCAGTTCTTC.